The next 8 T cell receptor beta chains were all read from a single sample in a study of blood T cell repertoires in COVID-19. The protocol was immunoSEQ multiplex PCR, while the TCRdb copy is restricted to in-frame clones and leaves out a portion. The sample includes 140,000 or so clones, about 86% of them seen just once. Sequenced input: PBMCs or T cells enriched from blood (not recorded which). The source is a man aged 50 to 59 who had recovered from COVID-19.

This clone was observed a handful of times. The chain has TRBV30 and TRBJ2-3; perhaps TRBD2 as D (6 bases). CDR1 and CDR2 from the germline V gene are GTSNPN and SVGIG (reference sequence). The CDR3 spans 14 residues. V lost 4 bases, J lost 4 bases, and 15 bases lay in between. The CDR3: CAWTRRGYPDTQYF. CDR3 DNA sequence: TGTGCCTGGACCCGGAGGGGTTATCCAGATACGCAGTATTTT.

This chain joins TRBV11-3 and TRBJ1-1; 9 bases are a match to TRBD1. This CDR3 region has 14 residues. The germline CDR1 and CDR2 sequences are SGHNT and YENEEA. With V trimmed by 8 bases and J by 3 bases, 7 bases remained unmatched. CDR3 loop: CASVNRGRYTEAFF. CDR3 sequence (DNA): TGTGCCAGCGTAAACAGGGGGCGATACACTGAAGCTTTCTTT.

V gene TRBV29-1 combines with J gene TRBJ1-1; tentatively, D is TRBD1 (6 bases). This CDR3 region has 14 residues. CDR1 is SQVTM, CDR2 ANQGSEA, per germline. The V end lost 4 bases, the J end lost 2 bases, and 14 bases lay between the germline ends. This CDR3 reads CSVGVGGQNTEAFF. The CDR3 DNA sequence: TGCAGCGTTGGGGTCGGGGGGCAAAACACTGAAGCTTTCTTT.

This rearrangement joins TRBV25-1 to TRBJ2-3, with D perhaps matching TRBD1 (6 bases). The CDR3 runs 13 residues. CDR1 MGHDK and CDR2 SYGVNS come from the germline V gene. The V end was cut by 6 bases, the J end by 3 bases, with 10 bases between. The CDR3 region has the DNA TGTGCCAGCAGGATCACAGGGACAGATACGCAGTATTTT. This translates into CASRITGTDTQYF.

The CDR3 region has the DNA TGCGCCAGCAGCTCTTCCTACCAAGAGACCCAGTACTTC. Translated, it gives CASSSSYQETQYF. V gene TRBV5-1 combines with J gene TRBJ2-5, with D hard to call. The germline V and J ends were trimmed by 3 bases and 0 bases, with 6 bases remaining between them. Germline CDR1 is SGHRS and CDR2 is YFSETQ. The CDR3 covers 13 residues.

The J gene is TRBJ1-5, the V gene TRBV19; possible D gene TRBD1, 6 bases. The CDR3 sequence is 13 residues long. V was trimmed by 6 bases and J by 6 bases, leaving 12 bases between them. Germline V gene lookup returns CDR1 LNHDA and CDR2 SQIVND (reference sequence). The CDR3 bases are TGTGCCAGTAGAGCGTGGGACACTCAGCCCCAGCATTTT. The encoded protein is CASRAWDTQPQHF.

This clone is a singleton in its sample. The chain carries TRBV6-6 and TRBJ1-2; 7 positions match TRBD1. Germline V gene lookup returns CDR1 MNHNY and CDR2 SVGAGI (reference sequence). The length of the CDR3 is 13 residues. V was clipped by 2 bases and J by 6 bases; unmatched bases: 3. In DNA form, the CDR3 reads TGTGCCAGCAGTTACGGGGGGACAGATGGCTACACCTTC. Its translation: CASSYGGTDGYTF.

The chain uses TRBV18 and TRBJ1-5; TRBD1 matches 8 bases. The CDR3 is 18 residues long. V lost 0 bases to trimming and J lost 6 bases; unmatched junction nucleotides: 13. Germline V gene data show CDR1 as KGHSH and CDR2 as LQKENI. The CDR3 reads CASSPPGILTGVGQPQHF. In nucleotides, the CDR3 is TGTGCCAGCTCACCACCTGGAATTCTGACAGGGGTCGGTCAGCCCCAGCATTTT. The complete variable domain, with remaining parts taken from reference TRBV18 and TRBJ1-5, reads NAGVMQNPRHLVRRRGQEARLRCSPMKGHSHVYWYRQLPEEGLKFMVYLQKENIIDESGMPKERFSAEFPKEGPSILRIQQVVRGDSAAYFCASSPPGILTGVGQPQHFGDGTRLSIL.